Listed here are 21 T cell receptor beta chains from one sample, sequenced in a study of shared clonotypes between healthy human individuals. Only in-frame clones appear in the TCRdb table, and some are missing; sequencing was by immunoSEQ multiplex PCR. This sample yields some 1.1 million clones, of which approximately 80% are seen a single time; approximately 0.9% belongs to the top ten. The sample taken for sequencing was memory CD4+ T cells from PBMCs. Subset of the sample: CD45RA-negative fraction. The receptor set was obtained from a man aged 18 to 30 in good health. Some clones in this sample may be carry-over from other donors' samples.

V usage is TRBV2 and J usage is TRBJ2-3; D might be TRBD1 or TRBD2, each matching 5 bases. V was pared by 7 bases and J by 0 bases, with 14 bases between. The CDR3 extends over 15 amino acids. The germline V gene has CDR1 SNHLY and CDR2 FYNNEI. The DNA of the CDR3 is TGTGCCAGCATGGGACGGATGATTAGCACAGATACGCAGTATTTT. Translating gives CASMGRMISTDTQYF.

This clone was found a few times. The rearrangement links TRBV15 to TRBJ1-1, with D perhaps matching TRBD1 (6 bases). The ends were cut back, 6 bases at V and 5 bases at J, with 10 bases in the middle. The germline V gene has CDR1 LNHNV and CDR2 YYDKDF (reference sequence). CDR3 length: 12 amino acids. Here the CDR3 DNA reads TGTGCCACCAGTTCCAGGGGAACTGAAGCTTTCTTT. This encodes CATSSRGTEAFF.

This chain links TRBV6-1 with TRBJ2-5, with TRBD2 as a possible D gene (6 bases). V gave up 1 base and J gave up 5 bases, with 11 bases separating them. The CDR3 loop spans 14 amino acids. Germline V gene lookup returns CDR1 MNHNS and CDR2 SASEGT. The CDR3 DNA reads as TGTGCCAGCAGTGAAGGCGGAGGGTGGGAGACCCAGTACTTC. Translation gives CASSEGGGWETQYF.

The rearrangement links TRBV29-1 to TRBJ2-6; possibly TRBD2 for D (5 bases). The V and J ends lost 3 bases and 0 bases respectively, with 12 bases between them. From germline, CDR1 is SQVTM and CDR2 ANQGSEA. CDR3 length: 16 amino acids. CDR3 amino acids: CSVDDPGYSGANVLTF. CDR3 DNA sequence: TGCAGCGTTGATGATCCGGGGTACTCTGGGGCCAACGTCCTGACTTTC.

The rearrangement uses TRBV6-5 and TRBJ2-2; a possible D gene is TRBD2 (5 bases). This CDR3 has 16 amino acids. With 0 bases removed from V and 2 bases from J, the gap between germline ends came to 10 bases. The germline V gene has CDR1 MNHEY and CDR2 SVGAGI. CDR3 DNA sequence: TGTGCCAGCAGTTACTCGACCGGGAAAAACACCGGGGAGCTGTTTTTT. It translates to CASSYSTGKNTGELFF.

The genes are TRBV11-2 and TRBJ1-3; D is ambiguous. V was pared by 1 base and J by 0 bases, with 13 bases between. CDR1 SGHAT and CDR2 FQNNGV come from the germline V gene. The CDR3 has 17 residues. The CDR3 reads CASSLVALPSSGNTIYF. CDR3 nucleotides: TGTGCCAGCAGCTTAGTGGCACTCCCAAGCTCTGGAAACACCATATATTTT.

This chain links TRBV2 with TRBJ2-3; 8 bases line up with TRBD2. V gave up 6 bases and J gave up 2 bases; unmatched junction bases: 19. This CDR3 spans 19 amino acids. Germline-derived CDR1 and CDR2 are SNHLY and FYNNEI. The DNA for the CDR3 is TGTGCCAGCAGACGATGGGGTCGTGTAAGCGGGAGAATCACAGATACGCAGTATTTT. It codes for CASRRWGRVSGRITDTQYF.

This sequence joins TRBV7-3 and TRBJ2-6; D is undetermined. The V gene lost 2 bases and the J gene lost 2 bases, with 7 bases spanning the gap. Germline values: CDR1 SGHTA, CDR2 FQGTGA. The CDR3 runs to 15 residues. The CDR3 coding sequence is TGTGCCAGCAGCTTAGGAATAACTGGGGCCAACGTCCTGACTTTC. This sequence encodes CASSLGITGANVLTF. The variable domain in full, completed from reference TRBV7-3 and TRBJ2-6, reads GAGVSQTPSNKVTEKGKYVELRCDPISGHTALYWYRQSLGQGPEFLIYFQGTGAADDSGLPNDRFFAVRPEGSVSTLKIQRTERGDSAVYLCASSLGITGANVLTFGAGSRLTVL.

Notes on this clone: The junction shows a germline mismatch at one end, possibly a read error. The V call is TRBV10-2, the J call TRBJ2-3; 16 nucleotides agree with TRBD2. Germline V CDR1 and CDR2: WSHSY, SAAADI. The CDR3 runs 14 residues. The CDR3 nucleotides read TGCGCCACGGGGACTAGCGGGAGGGGAGATACACAGTATTTT. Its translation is CATGTSGRGDTQYF.

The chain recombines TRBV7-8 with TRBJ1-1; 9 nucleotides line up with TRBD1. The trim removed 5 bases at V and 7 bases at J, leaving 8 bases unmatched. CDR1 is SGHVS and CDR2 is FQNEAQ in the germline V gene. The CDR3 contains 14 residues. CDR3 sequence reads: CASSPSGQGFEAFF. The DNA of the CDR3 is TGTGCCAGCAGCCCTTCGGGACAGGGTTTTGAAGCTTTCTTT.

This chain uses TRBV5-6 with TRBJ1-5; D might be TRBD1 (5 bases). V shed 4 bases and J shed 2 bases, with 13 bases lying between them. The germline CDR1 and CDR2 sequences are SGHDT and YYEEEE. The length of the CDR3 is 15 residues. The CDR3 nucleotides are TGTGCCAGCAGCGTTACCGACAGACGCAATCAGCCCCAGCATTTT. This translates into CASSVTDRRNQPQHF.

The CDR3 DNA sequence: TGTGCCAGCAGCCGGGACCGATTCACCGGGGAGCTGTTTTTT. Its protein product is CASSRDRFTGELFF. The chain employs TRBV5-4 and TRBJ2-2; D may correspond to TRBD1 or TRBD2 (5 bases each). The V gene lost 4 bases and the J gene lost 4 bases, with 11 bases spanning the gap. CDR3 length: 14 amino acids. The germline gives CDR1 SGHNT, CDR2 YYREEE (reference sequence). Combining the CDR3 with reference TRBV5-4 and TRBJ2-2 gives the whole variable domain ETGVTQSPTHLIKTRGQQVTLRCSSQSGHNTVSWYQQALGQGPQFIFQYYREEENGRGNFPPRFSGLQFPNYSSELNVNALELDDSALYLCASSRDRFTGELFFGEGSRLTVL.

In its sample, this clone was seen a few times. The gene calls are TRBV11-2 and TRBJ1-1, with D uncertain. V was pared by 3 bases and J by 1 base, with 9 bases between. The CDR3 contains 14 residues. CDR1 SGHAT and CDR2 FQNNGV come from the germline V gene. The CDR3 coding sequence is TGTGCCAGCAGCTTTATGACGGGGAACACTGAAGCTTTCTTT. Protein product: CASSFMTGNTEAFF.

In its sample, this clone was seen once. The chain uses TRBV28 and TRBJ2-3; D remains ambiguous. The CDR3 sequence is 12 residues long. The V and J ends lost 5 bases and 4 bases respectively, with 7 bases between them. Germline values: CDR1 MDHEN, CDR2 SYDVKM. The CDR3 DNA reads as TGTGCCAGCAGTCCAAAGCCAGATACGCAGTATTTT. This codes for CASSPKPDTQYF. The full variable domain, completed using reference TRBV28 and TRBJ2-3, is DVKVTQSSRYLVKRTGEKVFLECVQDMDHENMFWYRQDPGLGLRLIYFSYDVKMKEKGDIPEGYSVSREKKERFSLILESASTNQTSMYLCASSPKPDTQYFGPGTRLTVL.

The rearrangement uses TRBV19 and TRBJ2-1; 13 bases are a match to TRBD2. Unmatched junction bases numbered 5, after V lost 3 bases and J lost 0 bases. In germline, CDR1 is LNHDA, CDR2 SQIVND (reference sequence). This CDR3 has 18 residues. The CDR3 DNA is TGTGCCAGTAGTATGGGACTAGCGGGAATGAGCTCCTACAATGAGCAGTTCTTC. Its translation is CASSMGLAGMSSYNEQFF.

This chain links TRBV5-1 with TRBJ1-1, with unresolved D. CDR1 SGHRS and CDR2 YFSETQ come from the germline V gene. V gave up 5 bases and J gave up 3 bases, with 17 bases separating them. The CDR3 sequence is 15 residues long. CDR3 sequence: CASRHDLGRYTEAFF. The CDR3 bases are TGCGCCAGCAGGCATGACCTGGGGAGGTACACTGAAGCTTTCTTT.

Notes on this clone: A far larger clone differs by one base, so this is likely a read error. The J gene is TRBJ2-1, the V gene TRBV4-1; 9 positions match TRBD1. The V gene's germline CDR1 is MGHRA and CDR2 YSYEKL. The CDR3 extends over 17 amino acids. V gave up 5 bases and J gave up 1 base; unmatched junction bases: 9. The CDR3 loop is CASSGQGPLSSYNEQFF. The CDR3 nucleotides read TGCGCCAGCAGCGGACAGGGGCCGTTGTCATCCTACAATGAGCAGTTCTTC.

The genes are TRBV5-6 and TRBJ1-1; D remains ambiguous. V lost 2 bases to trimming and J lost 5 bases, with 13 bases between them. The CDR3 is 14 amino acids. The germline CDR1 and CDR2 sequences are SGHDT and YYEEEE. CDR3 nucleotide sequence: TGTGCCAGCAGCTTTCAGGCCCGGCGGACTGAAGCTTTCTTT. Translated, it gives CASSFQARRTEAFF.

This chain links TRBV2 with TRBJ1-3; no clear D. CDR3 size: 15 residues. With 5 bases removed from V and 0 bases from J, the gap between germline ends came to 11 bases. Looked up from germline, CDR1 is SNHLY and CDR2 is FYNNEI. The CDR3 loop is CASSSGPFSGNTIYF. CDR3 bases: TGTGCCAGCAGTTCCGGACCGTTCTCTGGAAACACCATATATTTT.

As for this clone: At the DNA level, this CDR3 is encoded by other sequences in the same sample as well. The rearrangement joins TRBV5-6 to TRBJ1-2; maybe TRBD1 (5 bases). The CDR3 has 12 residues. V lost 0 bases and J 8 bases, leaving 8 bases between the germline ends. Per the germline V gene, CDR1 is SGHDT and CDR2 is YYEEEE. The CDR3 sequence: CASSLAGGGYTF. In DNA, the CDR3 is TGTGCCAGCAGCTTGGCCGGGGGAGGCTACACCTTC.

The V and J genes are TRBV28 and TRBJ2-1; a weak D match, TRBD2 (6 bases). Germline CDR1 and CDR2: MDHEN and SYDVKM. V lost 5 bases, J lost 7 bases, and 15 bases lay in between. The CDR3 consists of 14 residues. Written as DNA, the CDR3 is TGTGCCAGCAGTACGACTAGAAACCAAAATGAGCAGTTCTTC. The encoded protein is CASSTTRNQNEQFF.